This record looks at one TCR beta chain sequence and its context. The CDR3 has 14 residues. Germline V gene data show CDR1 as LGHDT and CDR2 as YNNKEL (reference sequence). With the 5' RACE reads reprocessed, TCRdb shows one record per CDR3 protein and no DNA. The sample has some 450,000 distinct CDR3 sequences, and its top ten clones hold about 7.1%. These data belong to a study of T cells expressing NK-cell markers. The sequencing sample was made of blood T cells: a sorted CD56 or NKG2C T cell subset, CD4+ or CD8+ T cells, or bulk PBMC T cells (not recorded which). This clonotype was obtained from a woman between 18 and 70 years old in good health. J is TRBJ1-1 and V is TRBV3-1. CDR3 region: CASSHERGGTEAFF.